This entry lists 14 T cell receptor beta chains sequenced from one sample in a study of response to subunit inactivated influenza vaccine. TCRdb reprocessed the RT-PCR reads via MiXCR and lists one record per CDR3 protein. This table has approximately 290,000 distinct CDR3 sequences, roughly 22% appearing once. The material sequenced was PBMCs from blood, taken 21 months after vaccination. The receptors were gathered from a man between 50 and 75 years old who received an inactivated influenza vaccine.

J is TRBJ2-2 and V is TRBV10-3; 7 nucleotides match TRBD1. V dropped 10 bases and J dropped 8; count of bases not matched to a gene: 10. The germline CDR1 and CDR2 sequences are ENHRY and SYGVKD. The CDR3 is made up of 13 amino acids. This CDR3 is CANSGTEYGELFF. The CDR3 nucleotides read TGTGCCAACTCCGGGACAGAGTATGGGGAGCTGTTTTTT.

The V call is TRBV6-2 or TRBV6-3, the J call TRBJ2-2; D unresolved. Trimming pared 7 bases from V and 7 bases from J, leaving 13 bases between. The CDR3 covers 13 residues. CDR1 is MNHEY, CDR2 SVGEGT, per germline. CDR3 nucleotide sequence: TGTGCCAGCACCCCTGGCGCCGGCGGGGAGCTGTTTTTT. Amino acid sequence: CASTPGAGGELFF.

This clonotype has a count of ten or more. The rearrangement uses TRBV29-1 and TRBJ1-4, with 8 bases lining up with TRBD1. CDR1 SQVTM and CDR2 ANQGSEA come from the germline V gene. J lost 8 bases, V lost 7 bases, and 9 bases had no gene match. This CDR3 is built from 13 residues. DNA for the CDR3: TGCAGCGCCTCCGGGACAGGAGAGGAAAAACTGTTTTTT. Its translation: CSASGTGEEKLFF.

The genes are TRBV7-9 and TRBJ2-1; 9 nucleotides line up with TRBD1. V dropped 4 bases and J dropped 3; count of bases not matched to a gene: 7. Germline V gene sequence: CDR1 SEHNR, CDR2 FQNEAQ (reference sequence). The CDR3 has 16 residues. The CDR3 bases are TGTGCCAGCAGCTCCTCGGGACAGGGTCTCTACAATGAGCAGTTCTTC. As protein: CASSSSGQGLYNEQFF.

This clonotype was observed a handful of times. This rearrangement joins TRBV20-1 to TRBJ1-1, with 9 positions matching TRBD1. The CDR3 sequence is 13 residues long. Germline CDR1 is DFQATT and CDR2 is SNEGSKA (reference sequence). V trimming: 5 bases; J trimming: 6 bases; junction bases outside the gene matches: 7. This CDR3 is CSAYGQGIAEAFF. The CDR3 region has the DNA TGCAGTGCTTACGGACAGGGGATTGCTGAAGCTTTCTTT.

The chain is built from TRBV2 and TRBJ1-4; D gene ambiguous. CDR3 length equals 13 residues. The V gene lost 9 bases and the J gene lost 1 base, with 9 bases spanning the gap. Germline V gene sequence: CDR1 SNHLY, CDR2 FYNNEI. DNA of the CDR3: TGTGCCAGTGGGCGGGAAACTAATGAAAAACTGTTTTTT. The encoded protein is CASGRETNEKLFF.

The rearrangement joins TRBV6-2 or TRBV6-3 to TRBJ2-1; tentative D call: TRBD2 (5 bases). The CDR3 consists of 12 residues. Germline V gene data show CDR1 as MNHEY and CDR2 as SVGEGT. V was pared by 8 bases and J by 6 bases, with 11 bases between. The CDR3 loop reads CASRGWGNEQFF. In DNA form, the CDR3 reads TGTGCCAGCCGAGGGTGGGGCAATGAGCAGTTCTTC.

Only a few counts were recorded for this clonotype. The chain recombines TRBV6-2 or TRBV6-3 with TRBJ2-1; 8 nucleotides line up with TRBD2. The CDR3 is 16 amino acids. Germline V gene data show CDR1 as MNHEY and CDR2 as SVGEGT. J gave up 6 bases and V 2 bases, and 9 bases lay outside the gene matches. Here the CDR3 reads CASSYRTGLVPNEQFF. CDR3 DNA sequence: TGTGCCAGCAGTTACCGTACGGGACTAGTACCCAATGAGCAGTTCTTC.

The sample holds a few counts of this clonotype. V gene TRBV5-1 combines with J gene TRBJ2-7, with D tentatively TRBD1 (5 bases). Germline V CDR1 and CDR2: SGHRS, YFSETQ. The CDR3 is 16 amino acids. V lost 0 bases and J 7 bases, leaving 20 bases between the germline ends. CDR3 DNA: TGCGCCAGCAGCTTGGTGGCAGGACGGCCCTCAGGGGAGCAGTACTTC. Protein sequence: CASSLVAGRPSGEQYF.

This clonotype was observed a handful of times. The chain links TRBV28 to TRBJ2-5; D possibly uses TRBD1 or TRBD2 (5 bases each). Trimming left V 7 bases short and J 5 bases short, with 14 bases between. The CDR3 contains 13 residues. CDR1 is MDHEN, CDR2 SYDVKM, per germline. The CDR3 loop is CASNLPGRETQYF. The CDR3 DNA sequence: TGTGCCAGCAACCTACCGGGACGGGAGACCCAGTACTTC.

The gene calls are TRBV5-1 and TRBJ2-1; the match to TRBD2 covers 8 bases. V shed 4 bases and J 7 bases; nucleotides not matched to a gene: 10. The length of the CDR3 is 15 residues. Germline CDR1 reads SGHRS; CDR2 reads YFSETQ. CDR3 protein: CASSGGEAGVNEQFF. In DNA form, the CDR3 reads TGCGCCAGCAGCGGGGGGGAAGCGGGAGTGAATGAGCAGTTCTTC.

This clonotype was counted between two and nine times. The rearrangement links TRBV20-1 to TRBJ2-3, with D hard to call. The V gene's germline CDR1 is DFQATT and CDR2 SNEGSKA (reference sequence). CDR3 size: 13 residues. Trimming left V 3 bases short and J 2 bases short, with 9 bases between. The chain's CDR3 is CSASRVITDTQYF. The DNA of the CDR3 is TGCAGTGCTAGCCGAGTTATCACAGATACGCAGTATTTT.

The gene calls are TRBV10-3 and TRBJ1-1; D is possibly TRBD1 (5 bases). Germline values: CDR1 ENHRY, CDR2 SYGVKD. Trimming took off 3 bases at V and 12 bases at J, with 14 bases between the two ends. The CDR3 is 12 residues long. The CDR3 sequence is CAISEQELETFF. The CDR3 DNA reads as TGTGCCATCAGTGAACAGGAACTAGAGACTTTCTTT.

The V call is TRBV18, the J call TRBJ2-7; D possibly uses TRBD1 or TRBD2 (5 bases each). The V gene lost 6 bases and the J gene lost 7 bases, with 16 bases spanning the gap. This CDR3 has 13 residues. The germline V gene encodes CDR1 KGHSH and CDR2 LQKENI. CDR3 DNA: TGTGCCAGCTCTTCCTCGGGGCCCGGAGAGCAGTACTTC. It specifies CASSSSGPGEQYF.